The 23 T cell receptor beta chains listed next were all sequenced from one sample in a study of blood T cell repertoires in COVID-19. TCRdb's copy holds only in-frame clones and misses some; the assay was immunoSEQ multiplex PCR. The sample includes around 200,000 clones, 80% of them seen just once. Sequenced material: peripheral blood. The origin of the receptors is a human donor in a cohort sampled during active COVID-19.

This chain's CDR3 is CASRGTGGASTGELFF. The CDR3 region has the DNA TGTGCCAGCAGGGGGACAGGGGGCGCGAGCACCGGGGAGCTGTTTTTT. The J gene is TRBJ2-2, the V gene TRBV7-6, with 12 bases lining up with TRBD1. This CDR3 region has 16 residues. V was pared by 6 bases and J by 4 bases, with 6 bases of the junction left unmatched. Germline assignment: CDR1 SGHVS and CDR2 FNYEAQ.

The chain couples TRBV9 to TRBJ1-3, with 12 bases matching TRBD1. CDR1 is SGDLS, CDR2 YYNGEE, per germline. The J segment lost 1 base and the V segment lost 0 bases, leaving 14 bases of the junction unmatched. CDR3 length equals 21 residues. The CDR3 here is CASSVEWKGQGAKKSGNTIYF. CDR3 nucleotides: TGTGCCAGCAGCGTAGAATGGAAGGGACAGGGGGCGAAAAAGTCTGGAAACACCATATATTTT.

In DNA form, the CDR3 reads TGTGCCAGCAGCTTGGGGGACAGGGCTCCGCTAGGCTACACCTTC. It yields the protein CASSLGDRAPLGYTF. The V gene is TRBV5-6, the J gene TRBJ1-2; TRBD1 agrees at 9 bases. Unmatched junction bases numbered 8, after V lost 0 bases and J lost 8 bases. The germline CDR1 and CDR2 sequences are SGHDT and YYEEEE. This CDR3 contains 15 residues.

The rearrangement joins TRBV7-3 to TRBJ1-1, with D tentatively TRBD1 (6 bases). Per germline, CDR1 SGHTA and CDR2 FQGTGA. The CDR3 length is 14 residues. The V and J ends lost 5 bases and 1 base respectively, with 11 bases between them. The CDR3 bases are TGTGCCAGCAGCCTGGGACAAGCGAACACTGAAGCTTTCTTT. Translated, it gives CASSLGQANTEAFF.

The chain couples TRBV5-1 to TRBJ2-3; TRBD1 matches 11 bases. V shed 5 bases and J 6 bases; nucleotides not matched to a gene: 8. CDR3 length: 15 amino acids. CDR1 and CDR2 (germline): SGHRS, YFSETQ. This CDR3 reads CASSRPGQGGDTQYF. The CDR3 nucleotides are TGCGCCAGCAGTCGCCCGGGACAGGGGGGGGATACGCAGTATTTT.

The V and J genes are TRBV4-1 and TRBJ2-7; D not certain. CDR3 length equals 14 residues. Germline V gives CDR1 MGHRA, CDR2 YSYEKL. Trimming removed 4 bases at V and 3 bases at J, with 13 bases between. CDR3 sequence reads: CASSRLVYDYEQYF. CDR3 in DNA: TGCGCCAGCAGCCGCTTGGTCTACGACTACGAGCAGTACTTC.

This chain uses TRBV28 with TRBJ1-1; D might be TRBD1 (5 bases). Germline assignment: CDR1 MDHEN and CDR2 SYDVKM. The CDR3 contains 13 residues. V was trimmed by 7 bases and J by 4 bases, leaving 13 bases between them. The CDR3 sequence: CASNPGGITEAFF. The CDR3 DNA follows: TGTGCCAGCAACCCTGGGGGGATCACTGAAGCTTTCTTT.

The chain joins TRBV30 to TRBJ2-3, with D possibly matching TRBD1 (5 bases). The CDR3 consists of 14 residues. The V end was cut by 1 base, the J end by 2 bases, with 10 bases between. Germline CDR1 is GTSNPN and CDR2 is SVGIG (reference sequence). As DNA, the CDR3 is TGTGCCTGGAGTGCAGGGTCAAACACAGATACGCAGTATTTT. Protein product: CAWSAGSNTDTQYF.

The CDR3 DNA is TGTGCCAGCAGTCGCCGGACTAGCCTCGAGCAGTACTTC. Its translation: CASSRRTSLEQYF. The V gene is TRBV27, the J gene TRBJ2-7; TRBD2 agrees at 8 bases. V lost 5 bases and J lost 6; bases outside the gene matches: 6. The length of the CDR3 is 13 residues. CDR1 is MNHEY, CDR2 SMNVEV, per germline (reference sequence).

V usage is TRBV6-5 and J usage is TRBJ1-2; D is perhaps TRBD1 (6 bases). There are 15 residues in the CDR3. Germline CDR1 is MNHEY and CDR2 is SVGAGI. The V end was cut by 5 bases, the J end by 1 base, with 14 bases between. CDR3 region: CASSTGTEVNYGYTF. In DNA, the CDR3 is TGTGCCAGCAGTACAGGGACCGAAGTTAACTATGGCTACACCTTC.

The sample holds a few counts of this clone. The chain combines TRBV6-5 with TRBJ1-3, with D possibly matching TRBD1 (6 bases). Trimming removed 0 bases at V and 7 bases at J, with 10 bases between. This CDR3 has 14 amino acids. The germline V gene has CDR1 MNHEY and CDR2 SVGAGI. The CDR3 nucleotides are TGTGCCAGCAGTTACTCGGCAGGACAGAACACCATATATTTT. Residues: CASSYSAGQNTIYF.

This clone was counted a single time. The chain employs TRBV9 and TRBJ2-2; 13 nucleotides line up with TRBD2. This CDR3 is built from 17 residues. Germline V gene sequence: CDR1 SGDLS, CDR2 YYNGEE. V dropped 0 bases and J dropped 1; count of bases not matched to a gene: 0. In DNA, the CDR3 is TGTGCCAGCAGCGTAGGGACTAGCGGGGGGAACACCGGGGAGCTGTTTTTT. Amino acid sequence: CASSVGTSGGNTGELFF. The variable domain in full, with the rest retrieved from reference TRBV9 and TRBJ2-2, is DSGVTQTPKHLITATGQRVTLRCSPRSGDLSVYWYQQSLDQGLQFLIQYYNGEERAKGNILERFSAQQFPDLHSELNLSSLELGDSALYFCASSVGTSGGNTGELFFGEGSRLTVL.

A remark on this clone: Other DNA variants within this sample encode the same CDR3. The rearrangement joins TRBV30 to TRBJ1-5, with 10 bases identical to TRBD1. The CDR3 is 14 residues long. V lost 3 bases, J lost 3 bases, and 2 bases stayed unmatched. CDR1 and CDR2 from the germline V gene are GTSNPN and SVGIG (reference sequence). CDR3 nucleotides: TGTGCCTGGAGCGGGACAGGGGTCAATCAGCCCCAGCATTTT. Translating it yields CAWSGTGVNQPQHF. Drawing the rest from reference TRBV30 and TRBJ1-5, the complete variable domain is SQTIHQWPATLVQPVGSPLSLECTVEGTSNPNLYWYRQAAGRGLQLLFYSVGIGQISSEVPQNLSASRPQDRQFILSSKKLLLSDSGFYLCAWSGTGVNQPQHFGDGTRLSIL.

The table lists this clone with a few counts. The chain employs TRBV15 and TRBJ2-7, with a possible D match to TRBD2 (6 bases). The CDR3 is 15 residues long. Germline CDR1 reads LNHNV; CDR2 reads YYDKDF (reference sequence). Between the trimmed V and J ends, which lost 0 bases and 6 bases, there was a span of 15 bases. The CDR3 nucleotides read TGTGCCACCAGCAGAGATTCCGGCGGGATTCCCGAGCAGTACTTC. Residues: CATSRDSGGIPEQYF. The full variable domain, rest sourced from reference TRBV15 and TRBJ2-7, is DAMVIQNPRYQVTQFGKPVTLSCSQTLNHNVMYWYQQKSSQAPKLLFHYYDKDFNNEADTPDNFQSRRPNTSFCFLDIRSPGLGDTAMYLCATSRDSGGIPEQYFGPGTRLTVT.

The rearrangement joins TRBV28 to TRBJ2-1; D not resolved. The V gene's germline CDR1 is MDHEN and CDR2 SYDVKM. V lost 2 bases, J lost 8 bases, and 4 bases lay in between. The CDR3 sequence is 11 residues long. CDR3 DNA sequence: TGTGCCAGCAGTTTAAGAGATGAGCAGTTCTTC. Residues: CASSLRDEQFF. Filled out from reference TRBV28 and TRBJ2-1, the complete variable domain reads DVKVTQSSRYLVKRTGEKVFLECVQDMDHENMFWYRQDPGLGLRLIYFSYDVKMKEKGDIPEGYSVSREKKERFSLILESASTNQTSMYLCASSLRDEQFFGPGTRLTVL.

The CDR3 loop is CATSGQGVNTGELFF. Here the CDR3 DNA reads TGTGCCACCAGTGGACAGGGGGTGAACACCGGGGAGCTGTTTTTT. The chain joins TRBV24-1 to TRBJ2-2; 9 bases fit TRBD1. Germline CDR1 KGHDR, CDR2 SFDVKD. Trimming cost V 5 bases and J 1 base; bases outside gene matches: 1. The CDR3 runs 15 residues.

This chain uses TRBV21-1 with TRBJ1-4; no check of the table's D call, TRBD1, against the DNA was made. TRBV21-1 corresponds to a pseudogene. CDR3 length: 16 amino acids. The CDR3 protein is CASSSRQGLRNEKLFF. CDR3 DNA sequence: TGTGCCAGCAGCTCCCGACAGGGCCTGAGAAACGAAAAACTGTTTTTT.

This clone has only a few counts. V usage is TRBV6-5 and J usage is TRBJ1-6; 7 nucleotides align to TRBD1. The CDR3 spans 16 residues. V was pared by 2 bases and J by 9 bases, with 10 bases of the junction left unmatched. CDR1 and CDR2 (germline): MNHEY, SVGAGI. CDR3 DNA: TGTGCCAGCAGTTACCTCCGCGGACAGGCGGTTTCACCCCTCCACTTT. Translated: CASSYLRGQAVSPLHF.

This chain connects TRBV5-6 to TRBJ1-4; D gene uncertain. The CDR3 has 14 amino acids. CDR1 and CDR2 from the germline V gene are SGHDT and YYEEEE. V shed 4 bases and J shed 6 bases, with 13 bases lying between them. The DNA for the CDR3 is TGTGCCAGCAGCCCCTCGGTGTTCGATGAAAAACTGTTTTTT. It specifies CASSPSVFDEKLFF.

The V call is TRBV27, the J call TRBJ2-7; TRBD1 matches at 8 bases. The V gene end was trimmed by 4 bases and the J gene end by 5 bases; junction bases not matched to a gene: 7. Germline V lookup: CDR1 MNHEY, CDR2 SMNVEV (reference sequence). The CDR3 extends over 14 amino acids. The CDR3 DNA reads TGTGCCAGCAGTTCTACTACGACAGGGGACGAGCAGTACTTC. It specifies CASSSTTTGDEQYF.

The rearrangement uses TRBV2 and TRBJ2-1; 11 bases align to TRBD2. The CDR3 length is 16 residues. Germline V lookup: CDR1 SNHLY, CDR2 FYNNEI. Losses at the gene ends were 10 bases for V and 5 bases for J; bases not matched to a gene: 13. This chain's CDR3 is CATNPTSGRSHNEQFF. In DNA, the CDR3 is TGTGCCACGAACCCCACTAGCGGGAGATCCCACAATGAGCAGTTCTTC.

The rearrangement uses TRBV2 and TRBJ2-5; tentative D call: TRBD1 (5 bases). This CDR3 has 12 residues. Looked up from germline, CDR1 is SNHLY and CDR2 is FYNNEI. Trimming removed 7 bases from V and 3 bases from J, with 9 bases in between. Here the CDR3 DNA reads TGTGCCAGCACAGGGTCAGAAGAGACCCAGTACTTC. Protein: CASTGSEETQYF.

The J gene is TRBJ1-5, the V gene TRBV27, with D uncertain. Trimming removed 3 bases at V and 0 bases at J, with 6 bases between. The CDR3 has 14 residues. Germline CDR1 reads MNHEY; CDR2 reads SMNVEV (reference sequence). For the CDR3, the DNA is TGTGCCAGCAGTTTTTTCGGTAGCAATCAGCCCCAGCATTTT. Protein: CASSFFGSNQPQHF.